A selection of T cell receptor beta chains follows, all from one sample in a study of blood T cell repertoires in COVID-19. Only in-frame clones appear in the TCRdb table, and some are missing; sequencing was by immunoSEQ multiplex PCR. The repertoire holds a few hundred thousand clones, with roughly nine tenths as singletons. Sequencing used peripheral blood. These receptors all come from a woman aged 25 to 39 with COVID-19, enrolled during active disease. Each CDR3 is given with its conserved first and last residue. Fields, in order: CDR3 length, D gene, V gene, J gene, CDR3 protein, CDR3 DNA. D genes are given only for firm matches.

len: 13; d_gene: NA; v_gene: TRBV11-2; j_gene: TRBJ2-1; CDR3aa: CASSLDRKREQFF; CDR3nt: TGTGCCAGCAGCTTAGACCGAAAGCGTGAGCAGTTCTTC
len: 17; d_gene: NA; v_gene: TRBV11-2; j_gene: TRBJ1-3; CDR3aa: CASSYPGWSPSGNTIYF; CDR3nt: TGTGCCAGCAGTTACCCCGGGTGGTCCCCCTCTGGAAACACCATATATTTT
len: 17; d_gene: NA; v_gene: TRBV7-8; j_gene: TRBJ1-5; CDR3aa: CASSFSTGSYSNQPQHF; CDR3nt: TGTGCCAGCAGCTTCTCGACAGGCTCGTATAGCAATCAGCCCCAGCATTTT
len: 15; d_gene: NA; v_gene: TRBV11-3; j_gene: TRBJ2-2; CDR3aa: CASSLGRGYTGELFF; CDR3nt: TGTGCCAGCAGCTTAGGCAGGGGTTACACCGGGGAGCTGTTTTTT
len: 13; d_gene: NA; v_gene: TRBV11-2; j_gene: TRBJ1-1; CDR3aa: CASSLDRSTEAFF; CDR3nt: TGTGCCAGCAGCTTAGATAGGAGCACTGAAGCTTTCTTT
len: 12; d_gene: TRBD2; v_gene: TRBV29-1; j_gene: TRBJ2-7; CDR3aa: CSTFDGGYEQYF; CDR3nt: TGCAGCACATTCGACGGGGGGTACGAGCAGTACTTC
len: 14; d_gene: NA; v_gene: TRBV19; j_gene: TRBJ2-2; CDR3aa: CASSISGNTGELFF; CDR3nt: TGTGCCAGTAGTATATCAGGGAACACCGGGGAGCTGTTTTTT
len: 18; d_gene: NA; v_gene: TRBV5-1; j_gene: TRBJ1-2; CDR3aa: CASSLISGTPVPFYGYTF; CDR3nt: TGCGCCAGCAGCTTGATTTCAGGGACTCCAGTTCCCTTCTATGGCTACACCTTC
len: 11; d_gene: NA; v_gene: TRBV29-1; j_gene: TRBJ1-1; CDR3aa: CSVGLNTEAFF; CDR3nt: TGCAGCGTTGGGCTTAACACTGAAGCTTTCTTT
len: 15; d_gene: NA; v_gene: TRBV10-1; j_gene: TRBJ2-1; CDR3aa: CASSESISSYNEQFF; CDR3nt: TGCGCCAGCAGTGAGTCTATTTCCTCCTACAATGAGCAGTTCTTC
len: 14; d_gene: TRBD2; v_gene: TRBV19; j_gene: TRBJ2-2; CDR3aa: CASSQRGPLLELFF; CDR3nt: TGTGCCAGTAGTCAGCGGGGGCCCTTACTGGAGCTGTTTTTT
len: 16; d_gene: NA; v_gene: TRBV21-1; j_gene: TRBJ2-3; CDR3aa: CASSKRSGRYTDTQYF; CDR3nt: TGTGCCAGCAGCAAAAGGTCCGGCAGGTACACAGATACGCAGTATTTT
len: 12; d_gene: TRBD1; v_gene: TRBV27; j_gene: TRBJ1-6; CDR3aa: CASTTGNSPLHF; CDR3nt: TGTGCCAGTACGACAGGGAATTCACCCCTCCACTTT
len: 14; d_gene: TRBD2; v_gene: TRBV2; j_gene: TRBJ2-2; CDR3aa: CASRGLKNTGELFF; CDR3nt: TGTGCCAGCAGGGGACTAAAGAACACCGGGGAGCTGTTTTTT